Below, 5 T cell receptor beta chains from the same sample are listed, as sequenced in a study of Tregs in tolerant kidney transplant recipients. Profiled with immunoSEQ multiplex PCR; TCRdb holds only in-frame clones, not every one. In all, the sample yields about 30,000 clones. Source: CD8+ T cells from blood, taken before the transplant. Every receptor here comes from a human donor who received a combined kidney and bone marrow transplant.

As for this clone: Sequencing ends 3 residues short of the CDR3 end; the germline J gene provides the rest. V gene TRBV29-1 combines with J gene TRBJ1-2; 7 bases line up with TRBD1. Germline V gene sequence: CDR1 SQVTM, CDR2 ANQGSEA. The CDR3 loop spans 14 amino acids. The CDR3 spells CSVPTGARSGGYTF. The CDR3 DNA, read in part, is TGCAGCGTTCCTACAGGGGCTCGATCGGGGGGC.

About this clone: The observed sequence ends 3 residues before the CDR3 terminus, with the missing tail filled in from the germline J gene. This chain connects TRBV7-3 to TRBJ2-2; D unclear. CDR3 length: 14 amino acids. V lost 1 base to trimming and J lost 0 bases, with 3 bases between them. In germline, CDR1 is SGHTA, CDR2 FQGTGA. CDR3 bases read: TGTGCCAGCAGCTTAATCTCGAACACCGGGGAG. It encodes CASSLISNTGE. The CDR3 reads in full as CASSLISNTGELFF.

The part of the CDR3 DNA that was read is TGTGCCACCGCCACAGGGGATCCATACGAG. This sequence encodes CATATGDPYE. The complete CDR3 protein is CATATGDPYEQYF. This chain uses TRBV19 with TRBJ2-7; 7 bases map to TRBD1. The read comes to an end 3 residues before the CDR3 does, leaving the germline J gene to fill in the end. The CDR3 covers 13 residues. V lost 10 bases to trimming and J lost 4 bases; unmatched junction nucleotides: 10. Germline CDR1 LNHDA, CDR2 SQIVND (reference sequence).

The part of the CDR3 DNA that was read is TGTGCCAGTAGTATCTTGGCTAGCCGGGCAACGTACAATGAG. The encoded protein is CASSILASRATYNE. The entire CDR3 protein reads CASSILASRATYNEQFF. The V and J genes are TRBV19 and TRBJ2-1, with D possibly matching TRBD2 (5 bases). The read falls 3 residues short of the CDR3 end, and the missing part is taken from the germline J gene. The CDR3 is 17 residues long. The germline V gene encodes CDR1 LNHDA and CDR2 SQIVND (reference sequence). The ends were cut back, 3 bases at V and 4 bases at J, with 19 bases in the middle.

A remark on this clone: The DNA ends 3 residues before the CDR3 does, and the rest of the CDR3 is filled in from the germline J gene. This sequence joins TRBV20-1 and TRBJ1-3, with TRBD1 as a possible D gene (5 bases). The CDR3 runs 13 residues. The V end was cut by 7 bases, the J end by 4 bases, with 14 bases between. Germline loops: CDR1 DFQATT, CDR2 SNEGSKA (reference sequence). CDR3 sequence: CSVSGTAGNTIYF. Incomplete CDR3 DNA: TGCAGTGTCAGCGGGACTGCGGGAAACACC.